This record concerns one T cell receptor beta chain sequence. This specimen comes from a study of blood T cell repertoires in COVID-19. Overall study: T cells, B-cell-depleted T cells, or PBMCs provided the cDNA or gDNA that served as material.

The repertoire was sequenced with immunoSEQ multiplex PCR; TCRdb's copy has only in-frame clones and lacks some. The sample has around 200,000 clones, around 88% seen once. With 3 bases clipped from V and 12 bases from J, the junction kept 7 bases outside the gene matches. Germline-derived CDR1 and CDR2 are ENHRY and SYGVKD. This CDR3 comprises 12 residues. The V and J genes are TRBV10-3 and TRBJ2-5, with 7 bases that match TRBD2. This clonotype was sampled from a man aged 35 to 55 with active or convalescent COVID-19. Sample: peripheral blood. CDR3 sequence reads: CAISDFSGTKYF. The CDR3 coding sequence is TGTGCCATCAGTGACTTCTCGGGGACTAAGTACTTC.